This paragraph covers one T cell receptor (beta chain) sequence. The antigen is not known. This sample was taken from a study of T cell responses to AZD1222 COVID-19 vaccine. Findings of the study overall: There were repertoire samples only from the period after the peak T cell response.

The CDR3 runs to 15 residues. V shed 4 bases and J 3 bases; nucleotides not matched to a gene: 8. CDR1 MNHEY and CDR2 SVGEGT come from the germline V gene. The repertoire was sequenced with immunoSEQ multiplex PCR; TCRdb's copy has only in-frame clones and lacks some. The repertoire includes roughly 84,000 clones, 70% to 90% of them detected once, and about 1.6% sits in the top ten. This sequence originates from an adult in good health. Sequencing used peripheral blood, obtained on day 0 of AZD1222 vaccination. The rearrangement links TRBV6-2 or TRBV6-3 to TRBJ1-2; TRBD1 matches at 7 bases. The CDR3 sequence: CASSFPGQADYGYTF. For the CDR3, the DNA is TGTGCCAGCAGTTTTCCTGGACAGGCGGACTATGGCTACACCTTC.